The source of this T cell receptor beta chain is a study of shared clonotypes between healthy human individuals. Study background: The plates for each donor numbered three CD4 naive, three CD4 memory, two CD8 naive and one CD8 memory.

The CDR3 has 13 residues. Germline CDR1 and CDR2: MNHNY and SVGAGI (reference sequence). The V end lost 0 bases, the J end lost 3 bases, and 6 bases lay between the germline ends. Note on this clone: The antigen is undetermined.

Measured with immunoSEQ multiplex PCR; TCRdb has only the in-frame clones, and not every one. The repertoire holds approximately 2.3 million clones, approximately 93% seen once, with roughly 0.36% in the top ten. Overall study results and limits: Specimens sampled were limited to blood, with tissue repertoires likely differing.

This chain connects TRBV6-6 to TRBJ2-7; the D is unclear. The receptor was isolated from a man between 18 and 29 years old in good health. Some clones in this sample may be carry-over from other donors' samples. Specimen: naive CD4+ T cells from PBMCs. The sample's subset: CD45RA+ positively selected. For the CDR3, the DNA is TGTGCCAGCAGTTACTCGAAAGACTACGAGCAGTACTTC. Protein: CASSYSKDYEQYF.